This T cell receptor (beta chain) was identified in a study of T cells and Merkel cell carcinoma outcomes. Findings and limits, study-wide: Merkel cell carcinoma outcomes were reportedly predicted by repertoire and T-cell density.

The CDR3 is made up of 13 amino acids. Trimming cost V 1 base and J 8 bases, with 9 bases left between them. Germline values: CDR1 MGHRA, CDR2 YSYEKL. The assay was immunoSEQ multiplex PCR, and TCRdb's table has in-frame clones only and misses some. Here the sample spans about 15,000 clones, 81% being singletons. About this clone: The antigen is undetermined.

Sequencing input: tumor tissue from Merkel cell carcinoma. This receptor was taken from a human donor with Merkel cell carcinoma. This chain uses TRBV4-1 with TRBJ1-5; D gene ambiguous. The CDR3 DNA follows: TGCGCCAGCAGCCAAGGTCGGGCCGAGCCCCAGCATTTT. It translates to CASSQGRAEPQHF.